This record looks at one TCR beta chain sequence and its context. Its antigen is unidentified. The CDR3 runs to 16 residues. With V trimmed by 0 bases and J by 2 bases, 4 bases remained unmatched. Germline loops: CDR1 MNHNS, CDR2 SASEGT. These data originate in a study of cytotoxic CD8 clonotypes in ibrutinib-treated CLL. Study summary: Sample averages reached around 270,000 productive templates and approximately 93,000 productive rearrangements.

Overall study results and limits: Against age-matched healthy donors, baseline clonality ran higher and tracked circulating CD8+ T-cell counts.

Using immunoSEQ multiplex PCR, the repertoire was profiled, and TCRdb retains in-frame clones only, with some absent. The sample lists a few hundred thousand clones; approximately 67% were seen once. The chain recombines TRBV6-1 with TRBJ2-5; 9 bases align to TRBD1. The specimen was PBMCs, collected after 36 months of ibrutinib treatment. The receptor's source is a human donor with chronic lymphocytic leukemia. The CDR3 bases are TGTGCCAGCAGTGAAGCCTTGACAGGGGGGCAAGAGACCCAGTACTTC. This translates into CASSEALTGGQETQYF.